These 3 T cell receptor beta chains were all obtained from the same sample, sequenced in a study of T cells in Graves' hyperthyroidism and ophthalmopathy. What was amplified from RNA transcripts were TCR beta CDR3 regions. A set of HTBI primers served as the primers for a first-round RT-PCR of the TCR CDR3. MiXCR, run by TCRdb on the multiplex PCR reads, gives a single entry per CDR3 protein. The sample gives about 350,000 distinct CDR3 sequences, roughly 14% of which show up once; roughly 25% is in the top ten. Sample: blood. All receptors come from a woman in her 30s with Graves' hyperthyroidism.

This clonotype was counted many times. V is TRBV6-1 and J is TRBJ2-3; no clear D. In germline, CDR1 is MNHNS, CDR2 SASEGT. The V and J ends lost 1 base and 2 bases respectively, with 7 bases between them. The CDR3 totals 14 residues. The CDR3 region is CASSEGQTTDTQYF. The CDR3 region has the DNA TGTGCCAGCAGTGAAGGACAAACCACAGATACGCAGTATTTT.

This clonotype was seen ten or more times. The chain employs TRBV28 and TRBJ1-2, with D possibly matching TRBD1 (6 bases). The CDR3 sequence is 12 residues long. Germline loops: CDR1 MDHEN, CDR2 SYDVKM. Trimming stripped 7 bases from V and 4 bases from J, with 10 bases between. The chain's CDR3 is CASTSDSYGYTF. Written as DNA, the CDR3 is TGTGCCAGCACCTCGGACAGCTATGGCTACACCTTC.

The table lists this clonotype with a few counts. This sequence joins TRBV19 and TRBJ2-7; tentative D call: TRBD2 (6 bases). CDR1 is LNHDA, CDR2 SQIVND, per germline (reference sequence). Trimming stripped 4 bases from V and 0 bases from J, with 16 bases between. This CDR3 is built from 16 residues. CDR3 loop: CASSSPGRTNSYEQYF. In nucleotides, the CDR3 is TGTGCCAGTAGTAGCCCCGGACGGACTAACTCCTACGAGCAGTACTTC.